This TCR beta chain comes out of a study of blood T cell repertoires in COVID-19. Profiling relied on immunoSEQ multiplex PCR, and the TCRdb table lists in-frame clones only, not all of them. The table includes fewer than 250,000 clones, roughly 80% detected once. This study enrolled people aged about 18 to 90 from 20 to 25 US geographic areas. Shortly before study entry, within 2 weeks, exposed participants had met a COVID-19 case. Trimming cost V 4 bases and J 5 bases, with 20 bases left between them. The CDR3 totals 17 residues. Germline CDR1 SNHLY, CDR2 FYNNEI. The receptor was isolated from a woman aged 35 to 49 who had been exposed to COVID-19. The sequenced sample consisted of PBMCs or T cells enriched from blood (not recorded which). The genes are TRBV2 and TRBJ1-4; a possible D gene is TRBD1 (5 bases). CDR3 coding DNA: TGTGCCAGCAGTGGGGGCTATTTAGATACTCCCAATGAAAAACTGTTTTTT. Translating it yields CASSGGYLDTPNEKLFF.